A single sample gave rise to the 31 T cell receptor beta chains below, sequenced in a study of identical twins. Each CDR3 protein gets one entry after TCRdb re-called the 5' RACE reads with MiXCR. The repertoire holds roughly 1,500,000 distinct CDR3 sequences, with around 33% as singletons. The specimen was cord blood. These TCRs come from a newborn girl in good health.

There are a few counts of this clonotype. The V gene is TRBV5-1, the J gene TRBJ2-3; a weak D match, TRBD2 (7 bases). This CDR3 contains 16 residues. V dropped 0 bases and J dropped 5 bases, with 16 bases sitting between them. The germline gives CDR1 SGHRS, CDR2 YFSETQ. The CDR3 loop is CASSLGGGGSGDTQYF. The CDR3 nucleotides are TGCGCCAGCAGCTTGGGGGGGGGCGGATCGGGAGATACGCAGTATTTT.

This clonotype was observed a single time. Germline is not matched at one junction end, which may reflect a read error. CDR3 sequence (DNA): TGTGCCGGTAGTCCCCGACCCAACAATGAGCAGTTCTTC. This sequence encodes CAGSPRPNNEQFF. The gene calls are TRBV19 and TRBJ2-1; D uncertain. The CDR3 has 13 residues. Looked up from germline, CDR1 is LNHDA and CDR2 is SQIVND (reference sequence).

The chain carries TRBV5-1 and TRBJ2-1; 10 bases agree with TRBD2. This CDR3 region has 15 residues. Germline assignment: CDR1 SGHRS and CDR2 YFSETQ. Unmatched junction bases numbered 5, after V lost 0 bases and J lost 8 bases. This chain's CDR3 is CASSLESSGSDEQFF. The DNA for the CDR3 is TGCGCCAGCAGCTTGGAATCTAGCGGGAGCGATGAGCAGTTCTTC.

This clonotype showed up many times. The rearrangement uses TRBV9 and TRBJ1-2, with 8 bases lining up with TRBD1. The CDR3 loop spans 14 amino acids. V was pared by 3 bases and J by 4 bases, with 5 bases of the junction left unmatched. Per germline, CDR1 SGDLS and CDR2 YYNGEE. This CDR3 reads CASSARDRSYGYTF. The CDR3 DNA reads TGTGCCAGCAGCGCCCGGGACAGGAGCTATGGCTACACCTTC.

This clonotype has only a few counts. The J gene is TRBJ2-7, the V gene TRBV5-1; no clear D gene. The CDR3 is made up of 17 amino acids. Germline V gene data show CDR1 as SGHRS and CDR2 as YFSETQ. V dropped 0 bases and J dropped 2 bases, with 18 bases sitting between them. This CDR3 reads CASSLAFFLTPTYEQYF. The CDR3 region has the DNA TGCGCCAGCAGCTTGGCGTTCTTCCTGACACCGACCTACGAGCAGTACTTC.

The V and J genes are TRBV4-1 and TRBJ2-1; 7 bases line up with TRBD1. CDR3 length equals 17 residues. Germline-derived CDR1 and CDR2 are MGHRA and YSYEKL. The V gene end was trimmed by 1 base and the J gene end by 7 bases; junction bases not matched to a gene: 13. In DNA, the CDR3 is TGCGCCAGCAGCCAAGTCCTTGACAGGGCCGCCCTAAATGAGCAGTTCTTC. It is translated as CASSQVLDRAALNEQFF.

This clonotype appeared a few times. V and J are TRBV11-2 and TRBJ1-6, with a weak D call TRBD1 (6 bases). CDR1 and CDR2 from the germline V gene are SGHAT and FQNNGV. CDR3 length: 15 amino acids. V shed 5 bases and J shed 6 bases, with 14 bases lying between them. CDR3 residues: CASSPWTALNSPLHF. The DNA of the CDR3 is TGTGCCAGCAGCCCATGGACAGCCCTTAATTCACCCCTCCACTTT.

The chain links TRBV30 to TRBJ2-1; D gene uncertain. Germline V lookup: CDR1 GTSNPN, CDR2 SVGIG (reference sequence). This CDR3 has 16 amino acids. The V and J ends lost 0 bases and 0 bases respectively, with 12 bases between them. The CDR3 here is CAWSVPKARSYNEQFF. In nucleotides, the CDR3 is TGTGCCTGGAGTGTACCGAAGGCCCGCTCCTACAATGAGCAGTTCTTC. Looking up the rest from reference TRBV30 and TRBJ2-1 gives the full variable domain: SQTIHQWPATLVQPVGSPLSLECTVEGTSNPNLYWYRQAAGRGLQLLFYSVGIGQISSEVPQNLSASRPQDRQFILSSKKLLLSDSGFYLCAWSVPKARSYNEQFFGPGTRLTVL.

The J gene is TRBJ2-7, the V gene TRBV6-5; the match to TRBD2 covers 11 bases. V was pared by 2 bases and J by 3 bases, with 9 bases of the junction left unmatched. The germline V gene has CDR1 MNHEY and CDR2 SVGAGI. CDR3 size: 17 residues. The DNA for the CDR3 is TGTGCCAGCAGTTACGCCCATACTAGCGGGAGAAACTACGAGCAGTACTTC. Protein: CASSYAHTSGRNYEQYF.

The chain combines TRBV7-9 with TRBJ2-7; the D gene is possibly TRBD1 (5 bases). The CDR3 has 15 residues. The V end lost 1 base, the J end lost 7 bases, and 17 bases lay between the germline ends. The germline V gene encodes CDR1 SEHNR and CDR2 FQNEAQ (reference sequence). CDR3 DNA: TGTGCCAGCAGCTTAGAATTGAGTTTGGGGCGTGAGCAGTACTTC. Protein sequence: CASSLELSLGREQYF.

This clonotype was seen a few times. The chain recombines TRBV11-2 with TRBJ2-5, with D tentatively TRBD2 (6 bases). The germline V and J ends were trimmed by 7 bases and 3 bases, with 15 bases remaining between them. This CDR3 comprises 14 residues. From germline, CDR1 is SGHAT and CDR2 FQNNGV. The CDR3 loop is CASTKGLPKETQYF. CDR3 in DNA: TGTGCCAGCACCAAGGGACTGCCCAAAGAGACCCAGTACTTC. The complete variable domain, with remaining parts taken from reference TRBV11-2 and TRBJ2-5, reads EAGVAQSPRYKIIEKRQSVAFWCNPISGHATLYWYQQILGQGPKLLIQFQNNGVVDDSQLPKDRFSAERLKGVDSTLKIQPAKLEDSAVYLCASTKGLPKETQYFGPGTRLLVL.

The chain joins TRBV7-2 to TRBJ2-3; D uncertain. CDR3 size: 16 residues. V was cut by 0 bases and J by 5 bases, with 15 bases left in between. The germline gives CDR1 SGHTA, CDR2 FQGNSA. The CDR3 nucleotides are TGTGCCAGCAGCTTAGCCTGGGGAAGTGTGGGAGATACGCAGTATTTT. Amino acids: CASSLAWGSVGDTQYF.

V is TRBV28 and J is TRBJ2-3; D gene uncertain. Germline V gene lookup returns CDR1 MDHEN and CDR2 SYDVKM. The CDR3 contains 14 residues. Deletions cut 4 bases from V and 4 bases from J, with 12 bases between. CDR3 nucleotides: TGTGCCAGCAGTTACAACCAGGCCCCAGATACGCAGTATTTT. Its translation: CASSYNQAPDTQYF.

In the case of this clonotype: One end of the junction fails to match germline, which may point to a read error. The chain links TRBV5-1 to TRBJ2-4; tentative D call: TRBD1 (6 bases). The CDR3 extends over 15 amino acids. The V gene's germline CDR1 is SGHRS and CDR2 YFSETQ. The CDR3 sequence: CASSLRAGAKNVQYF. In nucleotides, the CDR3 is TGCGCCAGCAGCTTGAGGGCAGGGGCCAAAAACGTTCAGTACTTC.

This clonotype was detected only a few times. This chain connects TRBV27 to TRBJ1-2, with 9 bases fitting TRBD1. The CDR3 sequence is 14 residues long. CDR1 is MNHEY and CDR2 is SMNVEV in the germline V gene (reference sequence). J lost 5 bases, V lost 4 bases, and 5 bases had no gene match. The CDR3 reads CASSSVGTGYGYTF. The CDR3, as DNA: TGTGCCAGCAGTTCAGTCGGGACAGGGTATGGCTACACCTTC.

This clonotype has a count of ten or more. The V call is TRBV12-3 or TRBV12-4, the J call TRBJ2-1; D not resolved. The CDR3 extends over 13 amino acids. The V gene lost 2 bases and the J gene lost 7 bases, with 9 bases spanning the gap. CDR3 bases: TGTGCCAGCAGTTTATTAGTCGGAAATGAGCAGTTCTTC. Translating it yields CASSLLVGNEQFF.

The chain is built from TRBV3-1 and TRBJ2-4, with 8 bases matching TRBD2. The V segment lost 5 bases and the J segment 5 bases; nucleotides outside the gene matches: 11. This CDR3 contains 16 residues. The germline V gene has CDR1 LGHDT and CDR2 YNNKEL (reference sequence). The chain's CDR3 is CASSSRPGTRENIQYF. The DNA of the CDR3 is TGTGCCAGCAGCTCCCGTCCCGGGACTAGAGAAAACATTCAGTACTTC.

This chain uses TRBV15 with TRBJ2-5, with 10 bases matching TRBD2. The germline CDR1 and CDR2 sequences are LNHNV and YYDKDF (reference sequence). CDR3 length: 16 amino acids. V gave up 0 bases and J gave up 11 bases; unmatched junction bases: 12. CDR3 amino acids: CATSREWTSGYNEQYF. The CDR3 DNA follows: TGTGCCACCAGCAGAGAGTGGACTAGCGGCTACAATGAGCAGTACTTC.

The V call is TRBV7-9, the J call TRBJ2-4; a weak D match, TRBD2 (6 bases). The CDR3 spans 14 residues. Germline V gene lookup returns CDR1 SEHNR and CDR2 FQNEAQ (reference sequence). V gave up 2 bases and J gave up 8 bases, with 13 bases separating them. The CDR3 nucleotides read TGTGCCAGCAGCTTAAGGGGTAGGAGGGACATTCAGTACTTC. It specifies CASSLRGRRDIQYF.

The chain links TRBV9 to TRBJ2-3; 11 nucleotides match TRBD2. This CDR3 is 17 amino acids long. Germline V gives CDR1 SGDLS, CDR2 YYNGEE. V was pared by 2 bases and J by 4 bases, with 9 bases of the junction left unmatched. As DNA, the CDR3 is TGTGCCAGCAGCGTTGGCCTAGCGGGAGGAGGGCCAGATACGCAGTATTTT. Protein product: CASSVGLAGGGPDTQYF. Drawing the rest from reference TRBV9 and TRBJ2-3, the complete variable domain is DSGVTQTPKHLITATGQRVTLRCSPRSGDLSVYWYQQSLDQGLQFLIQYYNGEERAKGNILERFSAQQFPDLHSELNLSSLELGDSALYFCASSVGLAGGGPDTQYFGPGTRLTVL.

The CDR3 loop reads CASGPSGIWQFF. CDR3 nucleotide sequence: TGTGCTAGTGGTCCTTCGGGAATTTGGCAGTTCTTC. This sequence joins TRBV12-5 and TRBJ2-1, with D possibly being TRBD2 (5 bases). The V end was cut by 5 bases, the J end by 12 bases, with 14 bases between. Germline CDR1 and CDR2: LGHNT and FRNRAP. This CDR3 contains 12 residues.

V gene TRBV20-1 combines with J gene TRBJ2-7; 11 nucleotides line up with TRBD2. This CDR3 comprises 16 residues. With 0 bases clipped from V and 4 bases from J, the junction kept 8 bases outside the gene matches. Germline CDR1 is DFQATT and CDR2 is SNEGSKA (reference sequence). The CDR3 reads CSARDQTSGAYYEQYF. The CDR3 nucleotides are TGCAGTGCTAGAGATCAGACTAGCGGGGCATATTACGAGCAGTACTTC.

The rearrangement links TRBV5-1 to TRBJ1-2; the match to TRBD1 covers 12 bases. Losses at the gene ends were 0 bases for V and 3 bases for J; bases not matched to a gene: 3. From germline, CDR1 is SGHRS and CDR2 YFSETQ. The CDR3 is made up of 16 amino acids. CDR3 nucleotides: TGCGCCAGCAGCTTGGCGGGGACAGGGGGCGACTATGGCTACACCTTC. It encodes CASSLAGTGGDYGYTF.

J is TRBJ1-2 and V is TRBV27; D remains unclear. The ends were cut back, 3 bases at V and 2 bases at J, with 16 bases in the middle. The germline V gene encodes CDR1 MNHEY and CDR2 SMNVEV (reference sequence). The CDR3 covers 16 residues. The CDR3 sequence is CASSFFGGVANYGYTF. CDR3 sequence (DNA): TGTGCCAGCAGTTTCTTTGGCGGCGTCGCGAACTATGGCTACACCTTC.

The V and J genes are TRBV12-3 or TRBV12-4 and TRBJ2-5; D is undetermined. Trimming pared 6 bases from V and 11 bases from J, leaving 16 bases between. The CDR3 has 12 residues. This CDR3 is CASRSDLNEQYF. The CDR3 bases are TGTGCCAGCAGGTCCGACTTGAATGAGCAGTACTTC.

The chain uses TRBV20-1 and TRBJ2-1, with TRBD2 as a possible D gene (6 bases). Germline V gene data show CDR1 as DFQATT and CDR2 as SNEGSKA (reference sequence). Between the trimmed V and J ends, which lost 5 bases and 2 bases, there was a span of 10 bases. The CDR3 loop spans 13 amino acids. DNA of the CDR3: TGCAGTGCTTCCGGGACTGCCTACAATGAGCAGTTCTTC. Protein: CSASGTAYNEQFF.

The rearrangement joins TRBV9 to TRBJ2-3, with TRBD2 matching 16 bases. Germline-derived CDR1 and CDR2 are SGDLS and YYNGEE. This CDR3 spans 20 amino acids. With 0 bases clipped from V and 2 bases from J, the junction kept 9 bases outside the gene matches. The CDR3 DNA reads as TGTGCCAGCAGCGTAGCCGGGGGACTAGCGGGGGGGCTATTCACAGATACGCAGTATTTT. This codes for CASSVAGGLAGGLFTDTQYF.

This clonotype was seen a handful of times. The chain recombines TRBV2 with TRBJ2-4; 8 nucleotides line up with TRBD2. This CDR3 has 12 residues. Germline V gene lookup returns CDR1 SNHLY and CDR2 FYNNEI. The J segment lost 13 bases and the V segment lost 5 bases, leaving 7 bases of the junction unmatched. CDR3 sequence reads: CASSSGTRVQYF. CDR3 coding DNA: TGTGCCAGCAGTTCCGGGACTAGGGTGCAGTACTTC.

The sample holds one count of this clonotype. V and J are TRBV29-1 and TRBJ2-1; D could derive from TRBD1 or TRBD2 (5 bases each). V was trimmed by 4 bases and J by 6 bases, leaving 10 bases between them. This CDR3 has 12 amino acids. In germline, CDR1 is SQVTM, CDR2 ANQGSEA. CDR3 loop: CSVVEGTNEQFF. The CDR3 DNA reads as TGCAGCGTTGTTGAAGGGACCAATGAGCAGTTCTTC.

This clonotype was picked up many times. V and J are TRBV29-1 and TRBJ2-7, with no clear D. With 4 bases removed from V and 0 bases from J, the gap between germline ends came to 10 bases. Per germline, CDR1 SQVTM and CDR2 ANQGSEA. The CDR3 is 13 residues long. The CDR3 bases are TGCAGCGTTGTTGGCAGGCTCTCCTACGAGCAGTACTTC. Translation: CSVVGRLSYEQYF.

This clonotype turned up a few times. V and J are TRBV12-3 or TRBV12-4 and TRBJ1-4; 8 bases align to TRBD1. The trim removed 4 bases at V and 5 bases at J, leaving 9 bases unmatched. The CDR3 length is 16 residues. The CDR3: CASSSRRQGPNEKLFF. The CDR3 DNA is TGTGCCAGCAGTTCCCGCCGACAGGGGCCCAATGAAAAACTGTTTTTT.